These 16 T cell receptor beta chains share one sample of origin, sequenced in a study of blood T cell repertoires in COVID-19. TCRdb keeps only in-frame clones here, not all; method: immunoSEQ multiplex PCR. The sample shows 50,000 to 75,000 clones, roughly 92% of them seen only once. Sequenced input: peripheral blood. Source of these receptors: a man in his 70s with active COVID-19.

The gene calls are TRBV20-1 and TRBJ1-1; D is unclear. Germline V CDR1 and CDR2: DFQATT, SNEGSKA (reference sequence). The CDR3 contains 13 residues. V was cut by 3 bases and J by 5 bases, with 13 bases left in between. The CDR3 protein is CSASWSGRTEAFF. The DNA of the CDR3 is TGCAGTGCTAGTTGGTCCGGGAGGACTGAAGCTTTCTTT.

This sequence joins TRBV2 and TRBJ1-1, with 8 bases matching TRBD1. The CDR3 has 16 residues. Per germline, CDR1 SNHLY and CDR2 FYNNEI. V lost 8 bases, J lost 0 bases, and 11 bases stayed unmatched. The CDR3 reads CASQSGTGLMNTEAFF. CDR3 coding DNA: TGTGCCAGCCAATCCGGGACAGGCCTGATGAACACTGAAGCTTTCTTT. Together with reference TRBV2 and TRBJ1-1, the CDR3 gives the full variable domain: EPEVTQTPSHQVTQMGQEVILRCVPISNHLYFYWYRQILGQKVEFLVSFYNNEISEKSEIFDDQFSVERPDGSNFTLKIRSTKLEDSAMYFCASQSGTGLMNTEAFFGQGTRLTVV.

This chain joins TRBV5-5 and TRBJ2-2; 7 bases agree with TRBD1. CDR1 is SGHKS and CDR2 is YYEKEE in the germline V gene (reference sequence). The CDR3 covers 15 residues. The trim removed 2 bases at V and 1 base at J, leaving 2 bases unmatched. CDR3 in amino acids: CASSFGDRNTGELFF. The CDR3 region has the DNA TGTGCCAGCAGCTTTGGGGACAGGAACACCGGGGAGCTGTTTTTT.

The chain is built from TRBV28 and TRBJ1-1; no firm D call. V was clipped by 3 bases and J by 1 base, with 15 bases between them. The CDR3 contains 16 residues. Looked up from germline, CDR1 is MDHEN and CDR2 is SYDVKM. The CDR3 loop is CASSLRGFSSNTEAFF. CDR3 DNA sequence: TGTGCCAGCAGTTTGAGAGGGTTCTCCTCGAACACTGAAGCTTTCTTT.

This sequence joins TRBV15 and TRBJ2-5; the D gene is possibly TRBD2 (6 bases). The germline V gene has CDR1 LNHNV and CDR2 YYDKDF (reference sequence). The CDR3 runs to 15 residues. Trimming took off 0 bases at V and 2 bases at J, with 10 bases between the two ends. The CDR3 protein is CATSREGREQETQYF. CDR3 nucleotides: TGTGCCACCAGCAGAGAAGGGCGGGAACAAGAGACCCAGTACTTC.

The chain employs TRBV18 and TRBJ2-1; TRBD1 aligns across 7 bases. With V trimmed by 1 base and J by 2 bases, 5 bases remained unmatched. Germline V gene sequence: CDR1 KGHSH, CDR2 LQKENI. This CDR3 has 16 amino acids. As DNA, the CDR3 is TGTGCCAGCTCACCACGACAGGGTAATCCCTACAATGAGCAGTTCTTC. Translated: CASSPRQGNPYNEQFF.

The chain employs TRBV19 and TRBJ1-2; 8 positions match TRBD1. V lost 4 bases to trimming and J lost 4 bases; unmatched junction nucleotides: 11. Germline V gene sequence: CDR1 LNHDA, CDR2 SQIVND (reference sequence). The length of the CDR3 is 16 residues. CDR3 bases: TGTGCCAGTAGTACTACTGGACAGGGAATGAGCTATGGCTACACCTTC. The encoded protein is CASSTTGQGMSYGYTF.

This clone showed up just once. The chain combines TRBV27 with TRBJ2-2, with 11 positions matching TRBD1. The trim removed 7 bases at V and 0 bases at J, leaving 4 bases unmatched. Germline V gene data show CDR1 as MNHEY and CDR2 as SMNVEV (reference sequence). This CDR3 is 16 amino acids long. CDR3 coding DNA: TGTGCCAGCAAAGGGACAGGGGGTTCGAACACCGGGGAGCTGTTTTTT. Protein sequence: CASKGTGGSNTGELFF.

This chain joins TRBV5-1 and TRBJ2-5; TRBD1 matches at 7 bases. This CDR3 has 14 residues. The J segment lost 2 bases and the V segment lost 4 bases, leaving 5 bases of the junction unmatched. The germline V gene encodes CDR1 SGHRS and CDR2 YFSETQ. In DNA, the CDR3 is TGCGCCAGCAGCCGCCTGGGACAGCAAGAGACCCAGTACTTC. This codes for CASSRLGQQETQYF.

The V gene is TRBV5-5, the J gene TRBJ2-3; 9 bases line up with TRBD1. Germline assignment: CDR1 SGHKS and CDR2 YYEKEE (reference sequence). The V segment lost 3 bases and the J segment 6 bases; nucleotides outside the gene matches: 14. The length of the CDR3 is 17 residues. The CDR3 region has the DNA TGTGCCAGCAGCTCTAACGTGATGGACAGGGGTAGGGATACGCAGTATTTT. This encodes CASSSNVMDRGRDTQYF.

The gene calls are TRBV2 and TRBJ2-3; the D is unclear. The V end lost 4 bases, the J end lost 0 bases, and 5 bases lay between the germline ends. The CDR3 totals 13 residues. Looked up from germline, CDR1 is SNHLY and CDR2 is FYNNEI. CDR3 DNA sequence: TGTGCCAGCAGTGCTCAGAGCACAGATACGCAGTATTTT. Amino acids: CASSAQSTDTQYF.

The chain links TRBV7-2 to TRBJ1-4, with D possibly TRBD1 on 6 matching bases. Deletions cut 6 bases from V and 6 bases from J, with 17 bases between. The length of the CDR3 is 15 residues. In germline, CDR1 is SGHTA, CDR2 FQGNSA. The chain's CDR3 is CASRGSGGAHEKLFF. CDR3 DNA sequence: TGTGCCAGCAGGGGATCGGGGGGGGCCCATGAAAAACTGTTTTTT.

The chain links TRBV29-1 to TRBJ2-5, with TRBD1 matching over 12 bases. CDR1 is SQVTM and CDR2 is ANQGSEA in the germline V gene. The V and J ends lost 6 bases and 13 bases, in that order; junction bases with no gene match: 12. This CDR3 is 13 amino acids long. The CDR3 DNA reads TGCAGCGTGGACCGGGACAGGGGGCTCTTGCGGTACTTC. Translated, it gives CSVDRDRGLLRYF.

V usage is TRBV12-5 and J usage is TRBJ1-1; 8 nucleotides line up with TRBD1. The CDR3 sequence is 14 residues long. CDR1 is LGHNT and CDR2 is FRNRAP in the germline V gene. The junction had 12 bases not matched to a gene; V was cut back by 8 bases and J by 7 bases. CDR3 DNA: TGTGCTAGTTATTCAGGGACAGGTGGGTTTGAAGCTTTCTTT. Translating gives CASYSGTGGFEAFF.

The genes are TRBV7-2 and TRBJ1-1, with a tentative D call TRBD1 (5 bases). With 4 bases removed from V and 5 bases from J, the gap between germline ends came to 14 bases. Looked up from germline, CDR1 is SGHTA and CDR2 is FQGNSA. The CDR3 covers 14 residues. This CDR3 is CASSSSGLRTEAFF. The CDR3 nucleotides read TGTGCCAGCAGCTCATCAGGGTTGAGGACTGAAGCTTTCTTT.

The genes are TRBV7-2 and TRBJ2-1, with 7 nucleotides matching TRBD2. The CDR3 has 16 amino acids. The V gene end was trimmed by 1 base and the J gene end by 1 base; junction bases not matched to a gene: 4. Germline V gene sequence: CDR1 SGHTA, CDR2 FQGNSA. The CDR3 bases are TGTGCCAGCAGCTTAGGGGGCGGGGGATCCTACAATGAGCAGTTCTTC. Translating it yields CASSLGGGGSYNEQFF.